Given below is one T cell receptor (beta chain) in context. Its antigen remains unidentified. A CD8+CD4-CCR7+CD45RA+ phenotype served as the sorting definition for naive CD8 T cells. This specimen belongs to a study of molecular identifiers for immune sequencing clone quantification. Study in general: Replicate experiments divided RNA from about 19,000 or 110,000 naive CD8 cells into five parts and sequenced four. Findings of the study overall: Clones carrying above 20 RNA copies accounted for over 98% of effector molecules, under 1% in naive cells.

Preparation of the bulk TCR libraries relied on previously described methods and listed TCR primers. TCRdb passed the PCR reads through MiXCR, listing each CDR3 protein once. The sample records a few hundred thousand distinct CDR3 sequences, 20% to 25% being singletons. The germline V and J ends were trimmed by 7 bases and 2 bases, with 22 bases remaining between them. CDR3 length: 17 residues. Germline V gives CDR1 LNHDA, CDR2 SQIVND (reference sequence). This TCR was sampled from a human donor in good health. Some libraries in this study had Jurkat cell RNA spiked in. This chain links TRBV19 with TRBJ2-3; TRBD2 is a possible D gene (6 bases). Input material: naive CD8+ T cells from blood, with Jurkat cell RNA spiked in. Specified subset: FACS-sorted CD8+CD4-CCR7+CD45RA+ naive T cells. CDR3 region: CASMRDGTGRHTDTQYF. In DNA form, the CDR3 reads TGTGCCAGTATGCGGGATGGAACAGGAAGGCACACAGATACGCAGTATTTT.